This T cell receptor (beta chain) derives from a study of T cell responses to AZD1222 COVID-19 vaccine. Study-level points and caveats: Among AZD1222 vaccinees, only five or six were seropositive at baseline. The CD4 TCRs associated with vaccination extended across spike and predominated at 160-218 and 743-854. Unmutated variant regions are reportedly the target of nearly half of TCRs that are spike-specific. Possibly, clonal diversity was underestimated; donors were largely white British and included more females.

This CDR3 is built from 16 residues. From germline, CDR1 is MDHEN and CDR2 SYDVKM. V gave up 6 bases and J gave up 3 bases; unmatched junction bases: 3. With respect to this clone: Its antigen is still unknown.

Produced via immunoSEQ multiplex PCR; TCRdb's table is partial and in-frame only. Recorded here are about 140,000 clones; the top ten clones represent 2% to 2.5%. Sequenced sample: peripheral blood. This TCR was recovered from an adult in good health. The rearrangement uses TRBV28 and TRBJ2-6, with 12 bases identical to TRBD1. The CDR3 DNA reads TGTGCCAGCAGGGGACAGGGGGCGATTGGGGCCAACGTCCTGACTTTC. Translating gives CASRGQGAIGANVLTF.